A single sample is the source of the 3 T cell receptor beta chains below, sequenced in a study of T cell responses to AZD1222 COVID-19 vaccine. Sequencing was performed with immunoSEQ multiplex PCR; in TCRdb, only in-frame clones are kept and a portion is missing. In the table there are approximately 180,000 clones, more than 75% of which are singletons. The sequenced sample was peripheral blood, obtained 28 days after the second AZD1222 dose. The receptor set was obtained from an adult who received the AZD1222 COVID-19 vaccine.

The chain joins TRBV9 to TRBJ1-1; D is perhaps TRBD1 (5 bases). Trimming cost V 4 bases and J 5 bases, with 15 bases left between them. CDR3 length: 14 residues. Germline V CDR1 and CDR2: SGDLS, YYNGEE. CDR3 DNA sequence: TGTGCCAGCAGCCGTGAGAGGGGAGGGACTGAAGCTTTCTTT. Translation gives CASSRERGGTEAFF.

J is TRBJ2-7 and V is TRBV24-1; D remains unclear. CDR1 and CDR2 from the germline V gene are KGHDR and SFDVKD. With 3 bases removed from V and 3 bases from J, the gap between germline ends came to 17 bases. This CDR3 spans 16 amino acids. For the CDR3, the DNA is TGTGCCACCAGTGATCCCAACCGACCCAGAGGCTACGAGCAGTACTTC. Amino acids: CATSDPNRPRGYEQYF.

This clone occurred a few times. This chain uses TRBV28 with TRBJ1-1; D gene ambiguous. Trimming cost V 8 bases and J 0 bases, with 19 bases left between them. The CDR3 is 16 amino acids. Germline V lookup: CDR1 MDHEN, CDR2 SYDVKM. CDR3: CASRHGGAVMNTEAFF. In DNA form, the CDR3 reads TGTGCCAGCCGCCATGGCGGAGCGGTAATGAACACTGAAGCTTTCTTT.